This paragraph covers one T cell receptor beta chain sequence. This record comes from a study of control samples from healthy donors and cancer patients. The CDR3 covers 16 residues. CDR1 and CDR2 from the germline V gene are SGDLS and YYNGEE. Losses at the gene ends were 4 bases for V and 5 bases for J; bases not matched to a gene: 14. Profiled with immunoSEQ multiplex PCR; TCRdb holds only in-frame clones, not every one. Here the sample spans roughly 120,000 clones, more than 70% being singletons. This clonotype was sampled from a man aged 45-60 years in good health. The rearrangement links TRBV9 to TRBJ2-5; 7 bases line up with TRBD1. Sequencing used blood. Written as DNA, the CDR3 is TGTGCCAGCAGCCCTACTACGAGACAGGGTGCGGAGACCCAGTACTTC. Protein sequence: CASSPTTRQGAETQYF.